This T cell receptor (beta chain) was sequenced in a study of patients and donors after allogeneic stem cell transplantation. CDR3 length equals 14 residues. Trimming at V came to 3 bases and at J to 4 bases, leaving 6 bases not matched to a gene. Germline lookup yields CDR1 GTSNPN and CDR2 SVGIG (reference sequence). TCRdb fed the RT-PCR reads into MiXCR, producing one record per CDR3 protein. Of 160,000 or so distinct CDR3 sequences in the sample, approximately 22% were seen once. What was sequenced was blood, either unsorted or a sorted T cell fraction (not recorded which). The clonotype originates from a human donor who was either an allogeneic HSCT recipient or a stem cell or donor lymphocyte infusion donor (not recorded which). It is not recorded whose cells these are; they may come from a transplant donor. The V call is TRBV30, the J call TRBJ1-3; 7 nucleotides line up with TRBD1. This chain's CDR3 is CAWRPTGSGNTIYF. In DNA, the CDR3 is TGTGCCTGGAGACCGACAGGGTCAGGAAACACCATATATTTT.